This T cell receptor beta chain was sequenced during a study of early T cells in non-severe SARS-CoV-2 infection. Germline CDR1 MNHEY, CDR2 SVGAGI. Trimming took 6 bases from V and 0 from J, leaving 14 bases between them. The length of the CDR3 is 15 residues. From the 5' RACE reads, TCRdb called clonotypes with MiXCR, one entry per CDR3 protein. The sample shows around 84,000 distinct CDR3 sequences, about an eighth of them seen only once. The chain is built from TRBV6-5 and TRBJ1-1; D uncertain. Sequencing input: whole blood. The sequence was collected from an adult who was a healthcare worker with PCR-confirmed SARS-CoV-2 infection or an uninfected control (not recorded which). The CDR3 protein is CASSPIDGMNTEAFF. The CDR3 DNA reads TGTGCCAGCAGCCCCATCGACGGTATGAACACTGAAGCTTTCTTT.